These 28 T cell receptor beta chains share one sample of origin, sequenced in a study of blood T cell repertoires in COVID-19. Sequencing was performed with immunoSEQ multiplex PCR; in TCRdb, only in-frame clones are kept and a portion is missing. The sample lists 20,000 to 25,000 clones; about nine tenths were seen once. Sequencing was carried out using peripheral blood. The receptors shown here come from a man over 45 with active COVID-19.

The chain recombines TRBV21-1 with TRBJ1-5. TRBV21-1 is termed a pseudogene. The CDR3 runs 14 residues. The CDR3 nucleotides read TGTGCCAGCAGCAGGTCCCGGAGCAATCAGCCCCAGCATTTT. This sequence encodes CASSRSRSNQPQHF.

This chain joins TRBV28 and TRBJ1-4; D remains unclear. The CDR3 has 15 amino acids. The ends were cut back, 2 bases at V and 7 bases at J, with 14 bases in the middle. Germline-derived CDR1 and CDR2 are MDHEN and SYDVKM. In nucleotides, the CDR3 is TGTGCCAGCAGTTTAATGGGCCATCGCAGTGAAAAACTGTTTTTT. It encodes CASSLMGHRSEKLFF.

This clone appeared a few times. V and J are TRBV25-1 and TRBJ1-2, with 7 positions matching TRBD1. The germline V gene encodes CDR1 MGHDK and CDR2 SYGVNS. V lost 11 bases to trimming and J lost 8 bases; unmatched junction nucleotides: 11. The CDR3 loop spans 12 amino acids. CDR3 nucleotide sequence: TGTGCCTCGATGGACAGGCGGGACGGCTACACCTTC. It specifies CASMDRRDGYTF.

The rearrangement links TRBV2 to TRBJ2-1; possible D gene TRBD2, 6 bases. The V and J ends lost 4 bases and 0 bases respectively, with 13 bases between them. Germline CDR1 is SNHLY and CDR2 is FYNNEI. This CDR3 region has 16 residues. As DNA, the CDR3 is TGTGCCAGCAGTGGTCGTGGGGGGAGCTCCTACAATGAGCAGTTCTTC. The encoded protein is CASSGRGGSSYNEQFF. The full variable domain, its missing parts supplied by reference TRBV2 and TRBJ2-1, is EPEVTQTPSHQVTQMGQEVILRCVPISNHLYFYWYRQILGQKVEFLVSFYNNEISEKSEIFDDQFSVERPDGSNFTLKIRSTKLEDSAMYFCASSGRGGSSYNEQFFGPGTRLTVL.

The chain recombines TRBV28 with TRBJ1-4, with a tentative D call TRBD1 (5 bases). Germline CDR1 is MDHEN and CDR2 is SYDVKM. CDR3 length: 12 amino acids. V lost 8 bases to trimming and J lost 13 bases, with 17 bases between them. CDR3 in amino acids: CASGKAGRTLFF. The CDR3 DNA follows: TGTGCCAGCGGGAAGGCGGGACGGACACTGTTTTTT. The complete variable domain, with remaining parts taken from reference TRBV28 and TRBJ1-4, reads DVKVTQSSRYLVKRTGEKVFLECVQDMDHENMFWYRQDPGLGLRLIYFSYDVKMKEKGDIPEGYSVSREKKERFSLILESASTNQTSMYLCASGKAGRTLFFGSGTQLSVL.

This clone was found a few times. The chain carries TRBV11-2 and TRBJ2-7; 7 bases are a match to TRBD1. The CDR3 has 15 residues. Trimming took 4 bases from V and 4 from J; bases not matched to a gene: 10. Germline V CDR1 and CDR2: SGHAT, FQNNGV. This CDR3 reads CASSSHRGNGYEQYF. In DNA, the CDR3 is TGTGCCAGCAGCTCCCACAGGGGCAATGGTTACGAGCAGTACTTC. Complete variable domain (other parts from reference TRBV11-2 and TRBJ2-7): EAGVAQSPRYKIIEKRQSVAFWCNPISGHATLYWYQQILGQGPKLLIQFQNNGVVDDSQLPKDRFSAERLKGVDSTLKIQPAKLEDSAVYLCASSSHRGNGYEQYFGPGTRLTVT.

The chain is built from TRBV12-3 or TRBV12-4 and TRBJ1-5; D gene uncertain. Between the trimmed V and J ends, which lost 3 bases and 4 bases, there was a span of 7 bases. This CDR3 region has 13 residues. CDR3: CASSFEGNQPQHF. DNA for the CDR3: TGTGCCAGCAGTTTCGAGGGAAATCAGCCCCAGCATTTT.

The chain combines TRBV4-1 with TRBJ2-1, with 7 bases matching TRBD2. With 3 bases clipped from V and 8 bases from J, the junction kept 10 bases outside the gene matches. Germline lookup yields CDR1 MGHRA and CDR2 YSYEKL. CDR3 size: 15 residues. CDR3 sequence: CASSHAPTAGDEQFF. As DNA, the CDR3 is TGCGCCAGCAGCCACGCCCCGACGGCGGGGGATGAGCAGTTCTTC.

The rearrangement links TRBV3-1 (or the pseudogene TRBV3-2) to TRBJ2-5, with TRBD2 matching 8 bases. Germline lookup yields CDR1 LGHDT and CDR2 YNNKEL (reference sequence). The CDR3 totals 14 residues. With V trimmed by 4 bases and J by 4 bases, 5 bases remained unmatched. CDR3 bases: TGTGCCAGCAGCCTGGGGCTAGCGGGAGAGACCCAGTACTTC. Amino acid sequence: CASSLGLAGETQYF.

V is TRBV11-3 and J is TRBJ1-1; 8 positions match TRBD1. Germline V CDR1 and CDR2: SGHNT, YENEEA. The CDR3 consists of 15 residues. J lost 7 bases, V lost 3 bases, and 10 bases had no gene match. The CDR3 coding sequence is TGTGCCAGCAGCTTTGGATACGGGACAGGATTTGAAGCTTTCTTT. Encoded protein: CASSFGYGTGFEAFF. The variable domain in full, with the rest retrieved from reference TRBV11-3 and TRBJ1-1, is EAGVVQSPRYKIIEKKQPVAFWCNPISGHNTLYWYLQNLGQGPELLIRYENEEAVDDSQLPKDRFSAERLKGVDSTLKIQPAELGDSAVYLCASSFGYGTGFEAFFGQGTRLTVV.

Regarding this clone: Germline and junction disagree at one end, which may indicate a read error. V usage is TRBV7-9 and J usage is TRBJ2-7; 7 nucleotides match TRBD1. CDR1 is SEHNR, CDR2 FQNEAQ, per germline (reference sequence). The CDR3 has 14 residues. CDR3 protein: CASSVGTVGFVRDF. The CDR3 DNA is TGTGCCAGCAGCGTTGGGACAGTTGGGTTCGTCAGGGACTTC.

The J gene is TRBJ2-1, the V gene TRBV4-3; tentatively, D is TRBD2 (7 bases). V was shortened by 4 bases and J by 9 bases, with 16 bases between the two germline ends. This CDR3 is 14 amino acids long. Germline values: CDR1 LGHNA, CDR2 YSLEER. The DNA for the CDR3 is TGCGCCAGCAGCCGGGGGGGGCAGGAGGGTGAGCAGTTCTTC. It specifies CASSRGGQEGEQFF.

The count of this clone is one. The V call is TRBV23-1, the J call TRBJ1-5, with 10 positions matching TRBD1. TRBV23-1 is an open reading frame, and its role is uncertain. The CDR3 extends over 17 amino acids. The V and J ends lost 2 bases and 3 bases, in that order; junction bases with no gene match: 7. CDR3 nucleotides: TGCGCCAGCAGTCAACCAGGGACAGGGGCAATCAATCAGCCCCAGCATTTT. Amino acids: CASSQPGTGAINQPQHF.

The J gene is TRBJ2-7, the V gene TRBV9; tentative D call: TRBD2 (5 bases). The CDR3 has 14 residues. With 4 bases removed from V and 0 bases from J, the gap between germline ends came to 11 bases. The germline V gene encodes CDR1 SGDLS and CDR2 YYNGEE. The CDR3 protein is CASSPRGSSYEQYF. CDR3 DNA sequence: TGTGCCAGCAGCCCCAGAGGGAGCTCCTACGAGCAGTACTTC. Supplemented by reference TRBV9 and TRBJ2-7, the full variable domain reads DSGVTQTPKHLITATGQRVTLRCSPRSGDLSVYWYQQSLDQGLQFLIQYYNGEERAKGNILERFSAQQFPDLHSELNLSSLELGDSALYFCASSPRGSSYEQYFGPGTRLTVT.

This sequence joins TRBV4-1 and TRBJ2-7, with a possible D match to TRBD1 (6 bases). The CDR3 contains 14 residues. CDR1 MGHRA and CDR2 YSYEKL come from the germline V gene. V lost 0 bases and J lost 2, with 8 bases in between. CDR3 amino acids: CASSQDRQAYEQYF. CDR3 sequence (DNA): TGCGCCAGCAGCCAAGATCGACAGGCCTACGAGCAGTACTTC.

The J gene is TRBJ1-2, the V gene TRBV5-4; 9 positions match TRBD1. V was pared by 4 bases and J by 4 bases, with 2 bases of the junction left unmatched. This CDR3 is 13 amino acids long. Germline V gives CDR1 SGHNT, CDR2 YYREEE (reference sequence). Written as DNA, the CDR3 is TGTGCCAGCAGCAAGGGACAGGGCTATGGCTACACCTTC. This sequence encodes CASSKGQGYGYTF.

V is TRBV30 and J is TRBJ1-4; D may be TRBD1 (6 bases). Germline V gene data show CDR1 as GTSNPN and CDR2 as SVGIG (reference sequence). V was cut by 2 bases and J by 12 bases, with 13 bases left in between. This CDR3 is 12 amino acids long. CDR3 coding DNA: TGTGCCTGGAGTTACGGGGGGGCGGAACTGTTTTTT. This gives the protein CAWSYGGAELFF.

The CDR3 region is CASSLGPAPQETQYF. In nucleotides, the CDR3 is TGTGCCAGCAGCTTAGGTCCAGCGCCTCAAGAGACCCAGTACTTC. The chain carries TRBV11-2 and TRBJ2-5; no reliable D call. From germline, CDR1 is SGHAT and CDR2 FQNNGV. V dropped 1 base and J dropped 2 bases, with 11 bases sitting between them. This CDR3 comprises 15 residues.

CDR3 loop: CATSRDREGGEQFF. The CDR3 nucleotides read TGTGCCACCAGCAGAGATCGTGAGGGAGGTGAGCAGTTCTTC. The chain has TRBV15 and TRBJ2-1; weak D call: TRBD2 (6 bases). CDR1 and CDR2 (germline): LNHNV, YYDKDF (reference sequence). Trimming removed 0 bases from V and 9 bases from J, with 12 bases in between. This CDR3 is built from 14 residues.

The chain combines TRBV7-9 with TRBJ2-7, with a tentative D call TRBD2 (6 bases). The CDR3 covers 13 residues. Between the trimmed V and J ends, which lost 5 bases and 6 bases, there was a span of 14 bases. Germline CDR1 and CDR2: SEHNR and FQNEAQ (reference sequence). In nucleotides, the CDR3 is TGTGCCAGCAGCCCCGAGGGCGGGGCCGAGCAGTACTTC. Translation: CASSPEGGAEQYF.

This rearrangement joins TRBV5-1 to TRBJ2-5; tentatively, D is TRBD1 (5 bases). The CDR3 extends over 14 amino acids. V lost 0 bases, J lost 5 bases, and 11 bases lay in between. CDR1 is SGHRS, CDR2 YFSETQ, per germline. The DNA for the CDR3 is TGCGCCAGCAGCTTGGCAGGGATCGAGGAGACCCAGTACTTC. Translation: CASSLAGIEETQYF.

The J gene is TRBJ1-2, the V gene TRBV9; D is unclear. Looked up from germline, CDR1 is SGDLS and CDR2 is YYNGEE. Deletions cut 4 bases from V and 1 base from J, with 8 bases between. This CDR3 has 13 residues. The CDR3 nucleotides read TGTGCCAGCAGCCCGCGGATTAACTATGGCTACACCTTC. It is translated as CASSPRINYGYTF. The entire variable domain, with the rest obtained from reference TRBV9 and TRBJ1-2, is as follows: DSGVTQTPKHLITATGQRVTLRCSPRSGDLSVYWYQQSLDQGLQFLIQYYNGEERAKGNILERFSAQQFPDLHSELNLSSLELGDSALYFCASSPRINYGYTFGSGTRLTVV.

This chain uses TRBV11-2 with TRBJ2-2, with TRBD2 identical over 14 bases. The germline V gene has CDR1 SGHAT and CDR2 FQNNGV. With V trimmed by 4 bases and J by 3 bases, 7 bases remained unmatched. This CDR3 is 18 amino acids long. CDR3 region: CASSSGLAGDRDTGELFF. The CDR3 DNA reads as TGTGCCAGCAGCTCGGGACTAGCGGGGGATAGGGACACCGGGGAGCTGTTTTTT. Looking up the rest from reference TRBV11-2 and TRBJ2-2 gives the full variable domain: EAGVAQSPRYKIIEKRQSVAFWCNPISGHATLYWYQQILGQGPKLLIQFQNNGVVDDSQLPKDRFSAERLKGVDSTLKIQPAKLEDSAVYLCASSSGLAGDRDTGELFFGEGSRLTVL.

This rearrangement joins TRBV5-1 to TRBJ1-4, with D unresolved. V lost 0 bases to trimming and J lost 5 bases, with 11 bases between them. This CDR3 region has 15 residues. CDR1 is SGHRS, CDR2 YFSETQ, per germline. The CDR3 loop reads CASSLGTLRNEKLFF. CDR3 coding DNA: TGCGCCAGCAGCTTGGGGACTTTGCGAAATGAAAAACTGTTTTTT.

The chain couples TRBV24-1 to TRBJ2-3; D might be TRBD1 (5 bases). The germline V and J ends were trimmed by 12 bases and 2 bases, with 20 bases remaining between them. Germline lookup yields CDR1 KGHDR and CDR2 SFDVKD. The CDR3 covers 15 residues. The CDR3 DNA sequence: TGTGCCTCCCTCCATCAGGGCTGGGTCACAGATACGCAGTATTTT. Amino acid sequence: CASLHQGWVTDTQYF.

J is TRBJ2-1 and V is TRBV12-3 or TRBV12-4; D gene ambiguous. The germline V and J ends were trimmed by 1 base and 10 bases, with 8 bases remaining between them. There are 12 residues in the CDR3. This chain's CDR3 is CASSLGAEEQFF. The CDR3 DNA sequence: TGTGCCAGCAGTTTAGGGGCCGAAGAGCAGTTCTTC.

J is TRBJ1-2 and V is TRBV18; 12 bases fit TRBD1. The ends lost 0 bases at V and 6 bases at J; junction bases unmatched: 8. CDR1 and CDR2 (germline): KGHSH, LQKENI. The CDR3 has 17 residues. CDR3 sequence (DNA): TGTGCCAGCTCACCACCTACGGGACAGGGGGCGCTTAATGGCTACACCTTC. It yields the protein CASSPPTGQGALNGYTF. Full variable domain (remainder filled in from reference TRBV18 and TRBJ1-2): NAGVMQNPRHLVRRRGQEARLRCSPMKGHSHVYWYRQLPEEGLKFMVYLQKENIIDESGMPKERFSAEFPKEGPSILRIQQVVRGDSAAYFCASSPPTGQGALNGYTFGSGTRLTVV.

This clone was observed a few times. This chain connects TRBV2 to TRBJ1-5; 9 bases align to TRBD1. CDR1 and CDR2 (germline): SNHLY, FYNNEI. This CDR3 comprises 14 residues. Trimming removed 7 bases from V and 6 bases from J; junction bases left unmatched: 7. The CDR3 nucleotides are TGTGCCAGCACGAGGGACAGGGAGGTTCAGCCCCAGCATTTT. This sequence encodes CASTRDREVQPQHF.